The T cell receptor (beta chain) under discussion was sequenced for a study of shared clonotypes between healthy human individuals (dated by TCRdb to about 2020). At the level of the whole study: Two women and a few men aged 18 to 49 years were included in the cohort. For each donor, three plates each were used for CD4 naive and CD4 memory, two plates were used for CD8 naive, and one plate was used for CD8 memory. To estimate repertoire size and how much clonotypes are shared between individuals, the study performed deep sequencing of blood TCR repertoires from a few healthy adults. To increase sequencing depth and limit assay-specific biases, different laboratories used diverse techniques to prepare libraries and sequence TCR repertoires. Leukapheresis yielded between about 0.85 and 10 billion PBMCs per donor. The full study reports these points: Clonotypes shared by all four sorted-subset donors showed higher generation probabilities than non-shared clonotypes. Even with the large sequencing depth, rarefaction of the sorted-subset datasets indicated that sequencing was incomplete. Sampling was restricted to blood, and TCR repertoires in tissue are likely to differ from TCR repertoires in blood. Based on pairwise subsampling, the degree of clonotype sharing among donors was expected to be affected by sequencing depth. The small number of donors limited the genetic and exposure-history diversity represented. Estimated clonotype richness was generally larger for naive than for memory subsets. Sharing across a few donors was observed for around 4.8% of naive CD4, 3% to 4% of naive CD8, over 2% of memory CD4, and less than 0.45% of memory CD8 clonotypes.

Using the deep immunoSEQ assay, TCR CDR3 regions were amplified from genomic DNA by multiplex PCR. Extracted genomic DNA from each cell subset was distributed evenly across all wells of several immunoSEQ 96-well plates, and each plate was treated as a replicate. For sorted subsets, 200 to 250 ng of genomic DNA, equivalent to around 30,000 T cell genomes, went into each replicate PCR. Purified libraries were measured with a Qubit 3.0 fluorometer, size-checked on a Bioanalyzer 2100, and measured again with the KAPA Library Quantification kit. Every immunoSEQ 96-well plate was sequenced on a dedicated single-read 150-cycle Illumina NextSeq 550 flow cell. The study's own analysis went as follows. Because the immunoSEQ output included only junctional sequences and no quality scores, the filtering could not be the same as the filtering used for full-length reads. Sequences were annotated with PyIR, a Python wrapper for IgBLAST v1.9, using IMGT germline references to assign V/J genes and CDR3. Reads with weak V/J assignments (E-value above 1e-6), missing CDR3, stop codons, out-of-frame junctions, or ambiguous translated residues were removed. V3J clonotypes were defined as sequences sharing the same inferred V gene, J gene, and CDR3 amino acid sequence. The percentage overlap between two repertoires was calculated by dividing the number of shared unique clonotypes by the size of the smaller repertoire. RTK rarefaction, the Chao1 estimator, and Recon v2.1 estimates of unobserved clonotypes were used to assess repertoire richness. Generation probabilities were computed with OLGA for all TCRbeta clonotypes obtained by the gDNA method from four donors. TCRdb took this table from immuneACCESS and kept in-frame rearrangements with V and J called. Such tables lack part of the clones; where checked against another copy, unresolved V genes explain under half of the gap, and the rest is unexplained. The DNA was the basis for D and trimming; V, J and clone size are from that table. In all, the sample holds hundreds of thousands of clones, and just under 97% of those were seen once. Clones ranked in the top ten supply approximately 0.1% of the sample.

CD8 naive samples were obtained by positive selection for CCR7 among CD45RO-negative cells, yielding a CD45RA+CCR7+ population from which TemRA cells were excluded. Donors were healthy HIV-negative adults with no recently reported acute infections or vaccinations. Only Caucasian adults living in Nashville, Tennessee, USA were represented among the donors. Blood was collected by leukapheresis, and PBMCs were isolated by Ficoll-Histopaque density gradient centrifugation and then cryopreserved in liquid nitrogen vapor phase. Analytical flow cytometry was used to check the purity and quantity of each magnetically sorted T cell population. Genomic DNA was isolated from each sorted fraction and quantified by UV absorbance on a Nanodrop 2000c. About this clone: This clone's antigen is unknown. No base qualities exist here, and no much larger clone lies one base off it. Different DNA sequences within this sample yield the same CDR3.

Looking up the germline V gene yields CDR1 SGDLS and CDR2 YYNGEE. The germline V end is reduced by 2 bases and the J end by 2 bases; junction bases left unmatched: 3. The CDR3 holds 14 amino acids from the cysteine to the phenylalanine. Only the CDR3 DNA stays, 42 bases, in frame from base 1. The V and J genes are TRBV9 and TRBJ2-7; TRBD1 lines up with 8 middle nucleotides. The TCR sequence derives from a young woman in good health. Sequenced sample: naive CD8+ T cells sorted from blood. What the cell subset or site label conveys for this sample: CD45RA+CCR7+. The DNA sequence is TGTGCCAGCAGCGTGGGGACAGGAGCCTACGAGCAGTACTTC. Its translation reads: CASSVGTGAYEQYF. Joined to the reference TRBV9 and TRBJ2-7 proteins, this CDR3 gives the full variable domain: DSGVTQTPKHLITATGQRVTLRCSPRSGDLSVYWYQQSLDQGLQFLIQYYNGEERAKGNILERFSAQQFPDLHSELNLSSLELGDSALYFCASSVGTGAYEQYFGPGTRLTVT.